The 2 T cell receptor beta chains below were found in one sample sequenced in a study of T-cell memory formation after mild COVID-19. TCRdb reprocessed the 5' RACE reads with MiXCR, giving one entry per CDR3 protein. The sample lists approximately 210,000 distinct CDR3 sequences; 8% to 11% were seen once. Sample: PBMCs or a T cell subset sorted from them (not recorded which). The source is a man aged 18 to 29 who had mild COVID-19 (a few samples of this study predate the infection). Cell type and time point are not known.

This clonotype was detected ten times or more. The chain recombines TRBV4-1 with TRBJ2-2, with D perhaps TRBD2 (6 bases). The CDR3 is 13 amino acids. Trimming removed 11 bases at V and 2 bases at J, with 12 bases between. In germline, CDR1 is MGHRA, CDR2 YSYEKL. DNA of the CDR3: TGCGCCTCACGGGGACTCAACACCGGGGAGCTGTTTTTT. Protein product: CASRGLNTGELFF.

This clonotype was counted between two and nine times. The rearrangement links TRBV4-1 to TRBJ2-3, with D tentatively TRBD1 (5 bases). This CDR3 comprises 18 residues. Germline CDR1 MGHRA, CDR2 YSYEKL. Trimming shortened V by 1 base and J by 1 base, and 18 bases separated the two germline ends. The CDR3 sequence: CASSQVGRSRTRTDTQYF. The DNA for the CDR3 is TGCGCCAGCAGCCAAGTGGGGCGCTCCCGAACACGCACAGATACGCAGTATTTT.